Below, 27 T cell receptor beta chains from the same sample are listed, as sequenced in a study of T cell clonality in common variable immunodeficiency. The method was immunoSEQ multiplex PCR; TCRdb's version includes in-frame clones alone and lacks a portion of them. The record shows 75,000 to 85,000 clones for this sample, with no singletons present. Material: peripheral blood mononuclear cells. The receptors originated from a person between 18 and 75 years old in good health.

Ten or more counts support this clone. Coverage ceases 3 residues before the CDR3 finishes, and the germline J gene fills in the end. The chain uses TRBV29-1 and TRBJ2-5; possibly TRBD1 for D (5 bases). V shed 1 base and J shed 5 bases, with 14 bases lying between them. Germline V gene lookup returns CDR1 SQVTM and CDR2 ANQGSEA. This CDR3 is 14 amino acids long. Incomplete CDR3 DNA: TGCAGCGTTGAAGTTAGTGGGGCCGGGGAGACC. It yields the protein CSVEVSGAGET. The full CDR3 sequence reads CSVEVSGAGETQYF.

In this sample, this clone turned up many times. The covered CDR3 bases are TGTGCCAGCAGCGTAGAGGGTAGCGTAACTCCCTACGAG. Amino acids: CASSVEGSVTPYE. The full CDR3 protein reads CASSVEGSVTPYEQYF. The V and J genes are TRBV9 and TRBJ2-7, with D maybe TRBD2 (5 bases). The read comes to an end 3 residues before the CDR3 does, leaving the germline J gene to fill in the end. The CDR3 covers 16 residues. Germline loops: CDR1 SGDLS, CDR2 YYNGEE. Trimming removed 0 bases from V and 2 bases from J, with 15 bases in between.

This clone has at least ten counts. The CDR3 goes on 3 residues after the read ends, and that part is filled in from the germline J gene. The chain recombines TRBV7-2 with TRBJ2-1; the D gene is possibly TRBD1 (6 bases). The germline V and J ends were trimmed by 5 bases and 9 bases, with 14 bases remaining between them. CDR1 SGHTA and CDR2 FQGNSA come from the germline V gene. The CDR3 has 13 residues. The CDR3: CASSQTTTGEQFF. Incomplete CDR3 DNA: TGTGCCAGCAGCCAGACGACGACAGGTGAG. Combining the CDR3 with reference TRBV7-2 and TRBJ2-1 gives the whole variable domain GAGVSQSPSNKVTEKGKDVELRCDPISGHTALYWYRQSLGQGLEFLIYFQGNSAPDKSGLPSDRFSAERTGGSVSTLTIQRTQQEDSAVYLCASSQTTTGEQFFGPGTRLTVL.

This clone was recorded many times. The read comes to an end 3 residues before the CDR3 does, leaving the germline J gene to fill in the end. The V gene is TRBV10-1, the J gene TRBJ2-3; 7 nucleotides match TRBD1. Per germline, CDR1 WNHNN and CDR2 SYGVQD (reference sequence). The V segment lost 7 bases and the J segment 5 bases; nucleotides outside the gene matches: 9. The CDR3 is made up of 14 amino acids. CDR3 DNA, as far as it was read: TGCGCCAGCACCCCCGACAGGGTGGGAGATACG. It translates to CASTPDRVGDT. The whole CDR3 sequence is CASTPDRVGDTQYF.

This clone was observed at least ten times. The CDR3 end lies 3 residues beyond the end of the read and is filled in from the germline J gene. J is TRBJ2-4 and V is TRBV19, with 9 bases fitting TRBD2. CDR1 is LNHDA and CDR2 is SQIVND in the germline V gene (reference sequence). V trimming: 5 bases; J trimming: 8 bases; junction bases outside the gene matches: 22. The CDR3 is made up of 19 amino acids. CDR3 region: CASSPLSMLTSGPTHIQYF. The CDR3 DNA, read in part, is TGTGCCAGTAGTCCGCTTTCCATGCTGACTAGCGGCCCCACTCACATT.

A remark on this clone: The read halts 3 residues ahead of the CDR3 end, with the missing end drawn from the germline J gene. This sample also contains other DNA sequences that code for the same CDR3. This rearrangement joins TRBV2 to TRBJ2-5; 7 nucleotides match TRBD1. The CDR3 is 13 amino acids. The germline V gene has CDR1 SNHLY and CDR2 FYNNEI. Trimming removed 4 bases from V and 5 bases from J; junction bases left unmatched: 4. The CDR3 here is CASSGQGQETQYF. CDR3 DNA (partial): TGTGCCAGCAGTGGACAGGGCCAGGAGACC.

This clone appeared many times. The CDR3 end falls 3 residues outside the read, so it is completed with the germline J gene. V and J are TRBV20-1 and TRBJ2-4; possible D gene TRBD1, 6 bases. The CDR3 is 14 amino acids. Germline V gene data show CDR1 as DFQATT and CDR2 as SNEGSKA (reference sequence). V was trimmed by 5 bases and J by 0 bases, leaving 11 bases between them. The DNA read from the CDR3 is TGCAGTGCTGGACAGCCCATAGCCAAAAACATT. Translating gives CSAGQPIAKNI. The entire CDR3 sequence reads CSAGQPIAKNIQYF.

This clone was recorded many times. The CDR3 protein is CASSAGVSGANVLTF. CDR3 bases read: TGTGCCAGCAGCGCAGGGGTCTCTGGGGCCAACGTC. The rearrangement uses TRBV5-6 and TRBJ2-6, with a tentative D call TRBD1 (6 bases). The read halts 3 residues ahead of the CDR3 end, with the missing end drawn from the germline J gene. With 4 bases removed from V and 0 bases from J, the gap between germline ends came to 8 bases. This CDR3 comprises 15 residues. Germline V gives CDR1 SGHDT, CDR2 YYEEEE.

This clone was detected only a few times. The CDR3 spells CASSLGTGRNSPLHF. Partial CDR3 DNA: TGTGCCAGCAGCTTGGGGACAGGACGTAATTCACCC. The V and J genes are TRBV11-2 and TRBJ1-6, with 8 bases lining up with TRBD1. The read halts 3 residues ahead of the CDR3 end, with the missing end drawn from the germline J gene. CDR1 and CDR2 (germline): SGHAT, FQNNGV. This CDR3 region has 15 residues. The trim removed 3 bases at V and 6 bases at J, leaving 4 bases unmatched.

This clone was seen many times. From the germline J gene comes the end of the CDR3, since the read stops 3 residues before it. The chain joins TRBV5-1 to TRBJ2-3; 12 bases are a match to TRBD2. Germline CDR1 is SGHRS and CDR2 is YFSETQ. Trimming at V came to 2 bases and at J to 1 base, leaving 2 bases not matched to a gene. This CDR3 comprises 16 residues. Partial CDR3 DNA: TGCGCCAGCAGCTTACGACTAGCGGGAGGCACAGATACG. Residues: CASSLRLAGGTDT. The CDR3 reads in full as CASSLRLAGGTDTQYF.

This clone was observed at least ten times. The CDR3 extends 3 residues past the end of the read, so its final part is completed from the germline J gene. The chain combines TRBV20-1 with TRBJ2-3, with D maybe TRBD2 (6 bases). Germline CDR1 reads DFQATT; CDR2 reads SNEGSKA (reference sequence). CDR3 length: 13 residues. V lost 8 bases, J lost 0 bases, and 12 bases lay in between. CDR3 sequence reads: CSPCRGSTDTQYF. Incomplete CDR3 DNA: TGCAGTCCGTGCCGGGGGAGCACAGATACG.

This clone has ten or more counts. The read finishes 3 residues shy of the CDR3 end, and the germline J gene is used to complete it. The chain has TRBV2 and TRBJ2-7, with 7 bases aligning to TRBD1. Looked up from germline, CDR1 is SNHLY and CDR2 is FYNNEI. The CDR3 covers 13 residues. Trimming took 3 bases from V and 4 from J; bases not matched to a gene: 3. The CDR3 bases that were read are TGTGCCAGCAGTGAGGACAGGACGTACGAG. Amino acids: CASSEDRTYE. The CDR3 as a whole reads CASSEDRTYEQYF.

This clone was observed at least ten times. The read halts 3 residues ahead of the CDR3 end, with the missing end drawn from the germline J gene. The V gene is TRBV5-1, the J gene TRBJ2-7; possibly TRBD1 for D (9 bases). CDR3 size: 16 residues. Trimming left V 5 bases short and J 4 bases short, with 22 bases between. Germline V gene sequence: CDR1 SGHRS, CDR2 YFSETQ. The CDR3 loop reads CASRAGDRDWNYEQYF. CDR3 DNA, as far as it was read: TGCGCCAGCAGAGCGGGGGACAGGGATTGGAATTACGAG.

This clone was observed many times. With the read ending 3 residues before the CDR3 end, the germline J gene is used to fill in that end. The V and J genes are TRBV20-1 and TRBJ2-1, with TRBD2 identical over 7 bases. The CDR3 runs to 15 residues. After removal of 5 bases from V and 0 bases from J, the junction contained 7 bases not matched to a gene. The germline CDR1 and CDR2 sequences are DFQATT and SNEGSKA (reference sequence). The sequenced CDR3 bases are TGCAGTGCTCCCAGCGGCGGGAGCTCCTACAATGAG. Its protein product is CSAPSGGSSYNE. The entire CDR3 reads CSAPSGGSSYNEQFF.

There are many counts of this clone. CDR3 in amino acids: CASSVILAGGLHYNEQFF. The part of the CDR3 DNA that was read is TGTGCCAGCAGTGTTATACTAGCGGGAGGGCTTCATTACAATGAG. The chain links TRBV28 to TRBJ2-1, with 13 bases that match TRBD2. The read falls 3 residues short of the CDR3 end, and the missing part is taken from the germline J gene. The CDR3 consists of 18 residues. CDR1 and CDR2 (germline): MDHEN, SYDVKM. With 5 bases clipped from V and 4 bases from J, the junction kept 11 bases outside the gene matches.

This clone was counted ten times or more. This chain's CDR3 is CASSINADTQYF. The part of the CDR3 DNA that was read is TGTGCCAGCAGCATTAATGCAGATACG. This rearrangement joins TRBV7-2 to TRBJ2-3; D remains unclear. The CDR3 is cut off 3 residues early in the read; its end comes from the germline J gene. Trimming shortened V by 5 bases and J by 4 bases, and 7 bases separated the two germline ends. This CDR3 is 12 amino acids long. CDR1 and CDR2 from the germline V gene are SGHTA and FQGNSA.

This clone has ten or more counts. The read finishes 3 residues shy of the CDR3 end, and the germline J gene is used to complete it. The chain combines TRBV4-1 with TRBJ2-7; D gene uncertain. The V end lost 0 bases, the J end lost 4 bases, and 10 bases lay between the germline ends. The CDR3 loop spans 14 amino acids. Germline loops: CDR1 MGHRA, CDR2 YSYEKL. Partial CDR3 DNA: TGCGCCAGCAGCCAAGAAGACCCCGGGTACGAG. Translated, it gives CASSQEDPGYE. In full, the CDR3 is CASSQEDPGYEQYF.

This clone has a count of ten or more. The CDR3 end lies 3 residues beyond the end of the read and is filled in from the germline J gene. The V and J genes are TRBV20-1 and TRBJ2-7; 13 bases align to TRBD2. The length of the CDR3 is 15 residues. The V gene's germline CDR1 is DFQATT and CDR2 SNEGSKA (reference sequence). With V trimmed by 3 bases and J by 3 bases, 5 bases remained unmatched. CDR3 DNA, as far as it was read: TGCAGTGCTAGCGGACTAGCGGGAGCTCGCTACGAG. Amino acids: CSASGLAGARYE. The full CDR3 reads CSASGLAGARYEQYF.

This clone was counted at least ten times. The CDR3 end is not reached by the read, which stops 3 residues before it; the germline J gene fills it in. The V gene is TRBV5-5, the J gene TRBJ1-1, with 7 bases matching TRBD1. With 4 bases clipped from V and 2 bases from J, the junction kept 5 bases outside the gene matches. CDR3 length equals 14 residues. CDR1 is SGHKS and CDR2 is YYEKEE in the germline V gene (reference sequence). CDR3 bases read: TGTGCCAGCAGCCGGGACAGCTTAAACACTGAA. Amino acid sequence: CASSRDSLNTE. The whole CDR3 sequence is CASSRDSLNTEAFF.

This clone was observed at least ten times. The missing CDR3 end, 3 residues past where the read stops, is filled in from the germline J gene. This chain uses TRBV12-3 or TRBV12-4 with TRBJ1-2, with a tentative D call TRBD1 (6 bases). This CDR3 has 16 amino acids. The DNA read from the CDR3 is TGTGCCAGCAGTCACGGGACATCGATGGGACCTCTGGGC. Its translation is CASSHGTSMGPLG. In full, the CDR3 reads CASSHGTSMGPLGYTF.

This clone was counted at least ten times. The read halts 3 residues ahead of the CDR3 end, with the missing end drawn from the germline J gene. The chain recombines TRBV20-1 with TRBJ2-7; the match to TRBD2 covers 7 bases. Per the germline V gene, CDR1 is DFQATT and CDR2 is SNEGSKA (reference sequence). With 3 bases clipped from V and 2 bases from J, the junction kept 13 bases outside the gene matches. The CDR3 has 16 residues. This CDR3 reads CSARSPTGRAAYEQYF. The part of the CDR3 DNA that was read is TGCAGTGCTAGGTCCCCAACGGGGAGGGCCGCCTACGAG.

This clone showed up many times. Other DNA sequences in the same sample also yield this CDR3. The DNA read from the CDR3 is TGTGCCAGCAGACCCGGACAGGGCATCGGC. It codes for CASRPGQGIG. The whole CDR3 sequence is CASRPGQGIGYTF. The rearrangement joins TRBV12-3 or TRBV12-4 to TRBJ1-2, with 8 bases aligning to TRBD1. The CDR3 end falls 3 residues outside the read, so it is completed with the germline J gene. This CDR3 comprises 13 residues.

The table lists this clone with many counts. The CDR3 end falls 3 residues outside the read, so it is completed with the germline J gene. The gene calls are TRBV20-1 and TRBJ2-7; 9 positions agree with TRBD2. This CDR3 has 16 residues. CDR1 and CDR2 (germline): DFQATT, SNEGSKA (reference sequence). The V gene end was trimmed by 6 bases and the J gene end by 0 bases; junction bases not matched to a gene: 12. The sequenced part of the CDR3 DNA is TGCAGTGCCGATGGTGCTAGCGGGGTAAGCTCCTACGAG. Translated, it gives CSADGASGVSSYE. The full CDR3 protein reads CSADGASGVSSYEQYF.

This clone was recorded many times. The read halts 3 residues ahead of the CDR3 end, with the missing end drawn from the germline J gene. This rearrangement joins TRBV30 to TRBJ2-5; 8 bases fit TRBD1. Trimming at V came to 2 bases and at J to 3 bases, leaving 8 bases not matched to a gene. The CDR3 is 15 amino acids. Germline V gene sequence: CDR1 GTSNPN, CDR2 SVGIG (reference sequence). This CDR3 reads CAWSQGARSEETQYF. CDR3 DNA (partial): TGTGCCTGGAGTCAGGGGGCGCGGAGTGAAGAGACC.

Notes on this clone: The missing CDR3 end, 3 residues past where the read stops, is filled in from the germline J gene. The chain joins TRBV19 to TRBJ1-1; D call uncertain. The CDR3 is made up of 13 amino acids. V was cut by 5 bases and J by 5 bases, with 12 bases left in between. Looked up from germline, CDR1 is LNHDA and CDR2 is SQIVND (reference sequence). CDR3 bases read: TGTGCCAGTAGTGCGTCACCCAAGACTGAA. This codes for CASSASPKTE. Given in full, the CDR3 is CASSASPKTEAFF.

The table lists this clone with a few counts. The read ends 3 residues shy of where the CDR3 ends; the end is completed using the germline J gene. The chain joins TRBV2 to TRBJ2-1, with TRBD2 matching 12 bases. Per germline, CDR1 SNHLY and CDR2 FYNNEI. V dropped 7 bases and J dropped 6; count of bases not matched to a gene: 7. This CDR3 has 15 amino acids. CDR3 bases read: TGTGCCAGCACTATGACTAGCGGGAGTGGCAATGAG. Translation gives CASTMTSGSGNE. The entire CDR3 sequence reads CASTMTSGSGNEQFF.

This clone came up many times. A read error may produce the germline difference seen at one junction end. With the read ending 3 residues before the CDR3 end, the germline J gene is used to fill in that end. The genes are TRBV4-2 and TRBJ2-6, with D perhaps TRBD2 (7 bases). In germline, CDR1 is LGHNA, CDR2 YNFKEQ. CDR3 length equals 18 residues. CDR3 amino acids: CASSQGFRGAAGANVLTF. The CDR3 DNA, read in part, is TGCGCCAGCAGCCAAGGGTTTCGGGGGGCAGCCGGGGCCAACGTC.